The T cell receptor beta chain described here comes from a study of cytomegalovirus exposure and HLA in healthy donors. In the study overall: Out of 300 to 500 genotyped donors, roughly 78% belonged to the Caucasian-associated ancestry cluster. Study-wide results and caveats: 87-base-pair reads could not separate some V segments, including TRBV6-2 and TRBV6-3. Later analysis suggested links between common viral pathogens and several top significant clusters.

Germline CDR1 reads MGHRA; CDR2 reads YSYEKL. The CDR3 extends over 16 amino acids. Trimming took 0 bases from V and 3 from J; bases not matched to a gene: 7. Use of 60 Vbeta and 13 Jbeta primers characterized the PCR. As handled by the study authors: Per a later analysis, the number of unique TCR beta chains was roughly 83 million, of which roughly 10 million were shared. The table came from immunoSEQ multiplex PCR; TCRdb's copy has only in-frame clones and leaves some out. The V and J calls and clone size were taken over from that table, and D and trimming were inferred from the DNA. Its table lists 55,000 to 85,000 clones. Remarks on this clone: The antigen remains unidentified.

The J gene is TRBJ2-7, the V gene TRBV4-1; TRBD1 matches 8 bases. The sequence derives from a female donor in good health and CMV-seropositive. Sequenced sample: PBMCs. Here the CDR3 reads CASSQDRYRGFYEQYF. Written as DNA, the CDR3 is TGCGCCAGCAGCCAAGATCGGTACAGGGGGTTCTACGAGCAGTACTTC.